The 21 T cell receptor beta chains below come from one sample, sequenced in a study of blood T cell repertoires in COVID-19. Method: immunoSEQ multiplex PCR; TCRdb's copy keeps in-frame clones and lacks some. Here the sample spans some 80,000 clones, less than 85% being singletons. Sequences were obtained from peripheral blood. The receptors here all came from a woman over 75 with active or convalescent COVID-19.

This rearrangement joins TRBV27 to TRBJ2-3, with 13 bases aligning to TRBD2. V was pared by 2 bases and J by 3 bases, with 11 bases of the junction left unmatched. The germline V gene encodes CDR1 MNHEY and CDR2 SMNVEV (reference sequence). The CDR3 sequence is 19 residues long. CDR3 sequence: CASSLLDRTSGGLTDTQYF. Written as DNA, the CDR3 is TGTGCCAGCAGTTTACTCGATAGGACTAGCGGGGGTTTGACAGATACGCAGTATTTT.

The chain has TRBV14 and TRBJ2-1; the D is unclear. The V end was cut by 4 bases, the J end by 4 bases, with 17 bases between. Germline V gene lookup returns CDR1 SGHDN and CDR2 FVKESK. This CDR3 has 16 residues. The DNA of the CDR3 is TGTGCCAGCAGCCCCCAGTTAGAGGCCGGATACAATGAGCAGTTCTTC. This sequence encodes CASSPQLEAGYNEQFF. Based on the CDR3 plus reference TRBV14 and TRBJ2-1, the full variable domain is EAGVTQFPSHSVIEKGQTVTLRCDPISGHDNLYWYRRVMGKEIKFLLHFVKESKQDESGMPNNRFLAERTGGTYSTLKVQPAELEDSGVYFCASSPQLEAGYNEQFFGPGTRLTVL.

CDR3 bases: TGTGCCAGCAGTGAAGTCGGGCGGGGGGCGGTCCTAGCCAAAAACATTCAGTACTTC. Translating it yields CASSEVGRGAVLAKNIQYF. The chain couples TRBV6-1 to TRBJ2-4; 8 bases align to TRBD2. CDR1 is MNHNS, CDR2 SASEGT, per germline. The V gene end was trimmed by 1 base and the J gene end by 0 bases; junction bases not matched to a gene: 11. The CDR3 is 19 amino acids.

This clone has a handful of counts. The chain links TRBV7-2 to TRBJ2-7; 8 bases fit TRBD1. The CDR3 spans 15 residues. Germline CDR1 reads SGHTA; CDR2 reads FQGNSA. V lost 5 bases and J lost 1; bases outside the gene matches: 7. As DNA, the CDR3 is TGTGCCAGCAGCCTAGTAAGGACAGGGTCCTACGAGCAGTACTTC. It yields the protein CASSLVRTGSYEQYF.

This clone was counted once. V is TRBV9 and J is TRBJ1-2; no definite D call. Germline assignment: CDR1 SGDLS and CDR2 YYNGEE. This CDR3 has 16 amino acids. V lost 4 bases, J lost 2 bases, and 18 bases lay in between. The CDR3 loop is CASSPRGRLLNYGYTF. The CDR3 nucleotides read TGTGCCAGCAGCCCGCGCGGGCGGCTCCTCAACTATGGCTACACCTTC.

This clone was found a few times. The CDR3 DNA sequence: TGTGCCAGCAGTTCCTCCGGGACAGGCCTACACGAGCAGTACTTC. This codes for CASSSSGTGLHEQYF. The chain links TRBV28 to TRBJ2-7; 8 nucleotides align to TRBD1. The CDR3 contains 15 residues. Per the germline V gene, CDR1 is MDHEN and CDR2 is SYDVKM. With V trimmed by 4 bases and J by 5 bases, 10 bases remained unmatched.

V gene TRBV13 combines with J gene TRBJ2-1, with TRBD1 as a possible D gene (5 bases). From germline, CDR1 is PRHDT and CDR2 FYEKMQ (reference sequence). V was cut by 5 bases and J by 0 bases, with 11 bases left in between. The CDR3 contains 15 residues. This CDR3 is CASSRQFSSYNEQFF. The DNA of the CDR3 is TGTGCCAGCAGCCGACAGTTTAGCTCCTACAATGAGCAGTTCTTC.

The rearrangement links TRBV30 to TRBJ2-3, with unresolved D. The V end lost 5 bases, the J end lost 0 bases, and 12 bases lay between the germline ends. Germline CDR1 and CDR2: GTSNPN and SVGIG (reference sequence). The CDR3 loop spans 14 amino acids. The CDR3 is CAWATSLSTDTQYF. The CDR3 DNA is TGTGCCTGGGCAACGAGTCTTAGCACAGATACGCAGTATTTT.

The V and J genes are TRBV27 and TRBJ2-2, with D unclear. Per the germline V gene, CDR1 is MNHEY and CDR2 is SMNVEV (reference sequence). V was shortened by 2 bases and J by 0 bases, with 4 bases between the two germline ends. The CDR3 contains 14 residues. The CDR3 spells CASSLTANTGELFF. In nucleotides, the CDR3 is TGTGCCAGCAGTTTAACAGCGAACACCGGGGAGCTGTTTTTT.

CDR3: CASSWDRAYEQYF. Here the CDR3 DNA reads TGTGCCAGCAGCTGGGACAGGGCCTACGAGCAGTACTTC. The chain has TRBV3-1 (or the pseudogene TRBV3-2) and TRBJ2-7; TRBD1 agrees at 9 bases. V was clipped by 5 bases and J by 2 bases; unmatched bases: 1. CDR1 is LGHDT and CDR2 is YNNKEL in the germline V gene (reference sequence). The CDR3 is 13 amino acids.

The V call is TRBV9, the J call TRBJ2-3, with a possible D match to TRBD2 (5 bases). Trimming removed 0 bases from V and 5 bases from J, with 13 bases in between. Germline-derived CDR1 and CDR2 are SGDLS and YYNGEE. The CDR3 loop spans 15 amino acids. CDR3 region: CASSVALGSRDTQYF. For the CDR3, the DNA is TGTGCCAGCAGCGTAGCTTTGGGGAGTCGAGATACGCAGTATTTT.

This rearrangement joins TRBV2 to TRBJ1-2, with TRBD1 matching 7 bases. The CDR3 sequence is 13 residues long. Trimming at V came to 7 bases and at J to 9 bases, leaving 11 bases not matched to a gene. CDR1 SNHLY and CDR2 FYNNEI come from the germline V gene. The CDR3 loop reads CASTLGTDRSYTF. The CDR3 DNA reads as TGTGCCAGCACCCTCGGGACAGACAGGAGCTACACCTTC.

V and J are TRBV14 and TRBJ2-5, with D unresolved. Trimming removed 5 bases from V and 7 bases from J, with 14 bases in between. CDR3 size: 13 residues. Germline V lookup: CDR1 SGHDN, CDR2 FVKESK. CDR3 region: CASSSGLGRTQYF. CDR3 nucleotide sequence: TGTGCCAGCAGCTCCGGGTTAGGCCGGACCCAGTACTTC.

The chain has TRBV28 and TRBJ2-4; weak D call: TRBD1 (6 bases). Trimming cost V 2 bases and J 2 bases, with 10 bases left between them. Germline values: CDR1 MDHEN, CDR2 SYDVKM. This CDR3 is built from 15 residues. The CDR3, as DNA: TGTGCCAGCAGTTTACTTCAGGGGTCCAAAAACATTCAGTACTTC. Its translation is CASSLLQGSKNIQYF.

CDR3 in amino acids: CASSLYTGTGASHF. In DNA, the CDR3 is TGTGCCAGCAGTTTATACACCGGGACAGGGGCCTCCCACTTT. The rearrangement uses TRBV28 and TRBJ1-6; 10 bases are a match to TRBD1. The germline CDR1 and CDR2 sequences are MDHEN and SYDVKM. Trimming took 1 base from V and 18 from J; bases not matched to a gene: 9. The CDR3 contains 14 residues.

The CDR3 DNA is TGTGCCAGCAGCTTACGGGTCGGGACGGGGGATTACGAGCAGTACTTC. Amino acid sequence: CASSLRVGTGDYEQYF. The chain links TRBV27 to TRBJ2-7; possibly TRBD2 for D (6 bases). Germline V gene data show CDR1 as MNHEY and CDR2 as SMNVEV (reference sequence). The germline V and J ends were trimmed by 6 bases and 4 bases, with 22 bases remaining between them. CDR3 size: 16 residues.

The CDR3 DNA follows: TGTGCCTGGCAAGCTACTAGCGGGGCGACGATATACACAGATACGCAGTATTTT. Translation: CAWQATSGATIYTDTQYF. This rearrangement joins TRBV30 to TRBJ2-3; 10 positions match TRBD2. Germline CDR1 GTSNPN, CDR2 SVGIG (reference sequence). The CDR3 is 18 amino acids. Trimming at V came to 5 bases and at J to 2 bases, leaving 16 bases not matched to a gene.

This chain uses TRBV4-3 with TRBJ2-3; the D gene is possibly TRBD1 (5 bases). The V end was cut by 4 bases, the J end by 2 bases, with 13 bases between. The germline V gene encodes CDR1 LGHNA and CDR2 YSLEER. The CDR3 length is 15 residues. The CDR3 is CASSLMGLITDTQYF. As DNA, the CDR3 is TGCGCCAGCAGCCTCATGGGGCTAATCACAGATACGCAGTATTTT.

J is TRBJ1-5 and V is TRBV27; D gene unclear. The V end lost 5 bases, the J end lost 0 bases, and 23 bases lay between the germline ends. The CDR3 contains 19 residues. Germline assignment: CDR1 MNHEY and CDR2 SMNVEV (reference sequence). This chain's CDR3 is CASSPLDPFSLYSNQPQHF. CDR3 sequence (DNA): TGTGCCAGCAGTCCGCTAGACCCTTTTTCCCTTTATAGCAATCAGCCCCAGCATTTT.

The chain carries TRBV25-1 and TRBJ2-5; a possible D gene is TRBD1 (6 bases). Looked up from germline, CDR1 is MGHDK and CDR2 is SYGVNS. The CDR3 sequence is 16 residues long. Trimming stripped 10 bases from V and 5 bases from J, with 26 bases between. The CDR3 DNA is TGTGCCACGGACTCCGGGACACCAACCGAGCGGGAGACCCAGTACTTC. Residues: CATDSGTPTERETQYF.

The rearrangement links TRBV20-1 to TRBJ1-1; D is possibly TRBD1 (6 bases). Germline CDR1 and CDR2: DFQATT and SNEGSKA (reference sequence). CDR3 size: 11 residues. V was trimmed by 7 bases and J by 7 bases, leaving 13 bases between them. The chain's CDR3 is CSGQDAYEAFF. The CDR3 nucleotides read TGCAGTGGACAGGACGCCTATGAAGCTTTCTTT.